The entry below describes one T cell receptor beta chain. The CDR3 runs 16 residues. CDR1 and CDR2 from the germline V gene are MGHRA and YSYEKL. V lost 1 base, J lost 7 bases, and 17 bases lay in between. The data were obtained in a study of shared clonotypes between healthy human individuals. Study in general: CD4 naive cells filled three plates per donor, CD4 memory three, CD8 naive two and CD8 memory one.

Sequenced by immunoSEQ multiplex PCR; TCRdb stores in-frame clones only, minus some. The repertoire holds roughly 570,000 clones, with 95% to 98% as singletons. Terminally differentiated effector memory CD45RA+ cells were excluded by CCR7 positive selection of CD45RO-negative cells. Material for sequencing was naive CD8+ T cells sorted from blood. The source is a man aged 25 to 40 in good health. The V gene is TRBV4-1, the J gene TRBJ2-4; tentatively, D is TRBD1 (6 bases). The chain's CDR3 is CASSQVGDTRRNIQYF. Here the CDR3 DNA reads TGCGCCAGCAGCCAAGTCGGGGACACCCGAAGGAACATTCAGTACTTC.